The clone carrying this TCR beta chain occurred a few times. This sample was taken from a study of identical twins. From germline, CDR1 is SGHVS and CDR2 FNYEAQ. The CDR3 consists of 18 residues. The J segment lost 4 bases and the V segment lost 1 base, leaving 11 bases of the junction unmatched. One entry per CDR3 protein results from TCRdb running MiXCR on the 5' RACE reads. The sample lists some 630,000 distinct CDR3 sequences, roughly 7.2% occurring once. The sample was also linked to a second study, of yellow fever vaccine responses in identical twins.

The chain links TRBV7-6 to TRBJ1-1, with 11 nucleotides matching TRBD1. This clonotype was sampled from a woman aged 18-30 years in good health. The sample comprised PBMCs. Here the CDR3 reads CASSLGRGTGGSSTEAFF. In DNA, the CDR3 is TGTGCCAGCAGCTTAGGCAGAGGGACAGGGGGGTCTAGCACTGAAGCTTTCTTT.